This T cell receptor (beta chain) came from a study of OX40 agonist ivuxolimab in advanced cancers. Study-wide background: Cohort: more than 75% men, mean age about 60, aged about 23 to 80.

Per the germline V gene, CDR1 is SGHRS and CDR2 is YFSETQ. V lost 1 base and J lost 2, with 6 bases in between. The CDR3 runs to 13 residues. Repertoires were generated with immunoSEQ multiplex PCR, while TCRdb's copy carries only in-frame clones and drops some. The sample records roughly 77,000 clones, approximately 80% being singletons. This clone showed up just once. This chain connects TRBV5-1 to TRBJ2-5; D remains unclear. The sequencing here drew on CD4+ or CD8+ T cells sorted from blood, taken in a trial of the OX40 agonist ivuxolimab. This receptor was identified in an adult with an advanced solid tumor such as melanoma, head and neck, liver or kidney cancer. Here the CDR3 reads CASSLSIQETQYF. The CDR3, as DNA: TGCGCCAGCAGCTTGTCAATACAAGAGACCCAGTACTTC.